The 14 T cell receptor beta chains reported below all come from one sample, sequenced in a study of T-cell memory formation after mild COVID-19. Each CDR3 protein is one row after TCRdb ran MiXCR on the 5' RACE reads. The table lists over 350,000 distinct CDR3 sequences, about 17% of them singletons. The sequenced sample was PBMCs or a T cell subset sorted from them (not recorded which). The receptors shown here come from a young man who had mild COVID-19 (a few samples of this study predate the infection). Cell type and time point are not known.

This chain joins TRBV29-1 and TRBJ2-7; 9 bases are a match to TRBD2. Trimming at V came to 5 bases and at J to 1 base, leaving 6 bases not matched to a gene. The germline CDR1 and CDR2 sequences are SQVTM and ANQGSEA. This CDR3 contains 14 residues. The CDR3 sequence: CSVKVAGESYEQYV. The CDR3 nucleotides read TGCAGCGTTAAGGTAGCGGGGGAGTCCTACGAGCAGTACGTC.

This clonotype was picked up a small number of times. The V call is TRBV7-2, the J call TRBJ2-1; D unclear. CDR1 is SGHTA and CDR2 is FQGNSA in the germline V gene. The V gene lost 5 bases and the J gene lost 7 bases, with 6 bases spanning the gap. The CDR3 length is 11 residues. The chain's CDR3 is CASSTRNEQFF. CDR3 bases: TGTGCCAGCAGCACCAGGAATGAGCAGTTCTTC.

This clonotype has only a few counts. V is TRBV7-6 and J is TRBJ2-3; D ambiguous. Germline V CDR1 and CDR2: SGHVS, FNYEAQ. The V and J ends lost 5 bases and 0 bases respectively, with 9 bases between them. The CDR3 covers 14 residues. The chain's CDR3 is CASSRRTSTDTQYF. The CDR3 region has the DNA TGTGCCAGCAGCCGCAGGACCAGCACAGATACGCAGTATTTT. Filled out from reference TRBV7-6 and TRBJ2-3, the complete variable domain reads GAGVSQSPRYKVTKRGQDVALRCDPISGHVSLYWYRQALGQGPEFLTYFNYEAQQDKSGLPNDRFSAERPEGSISTLTIQRTEQRDSAMYRCASSRRTSTDTQYFGPGTRLTVL.

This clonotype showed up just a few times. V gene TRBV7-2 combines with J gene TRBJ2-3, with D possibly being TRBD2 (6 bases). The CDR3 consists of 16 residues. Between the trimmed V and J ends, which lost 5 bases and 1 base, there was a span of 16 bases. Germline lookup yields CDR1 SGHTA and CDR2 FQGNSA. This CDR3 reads CASSRDLQRGTDTQYF. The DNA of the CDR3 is TGTGCCAGCAGCCGGGACCTCCAGCGGGGCACAGATACGCAGTATTTT.

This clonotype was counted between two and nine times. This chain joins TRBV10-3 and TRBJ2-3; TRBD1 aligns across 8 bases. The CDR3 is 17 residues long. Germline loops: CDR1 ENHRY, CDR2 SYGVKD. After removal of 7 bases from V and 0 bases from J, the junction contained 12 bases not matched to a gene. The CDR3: CAITLSSDRESTDTQYF. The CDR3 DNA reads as TGTGCCATCACCCTTTCTTCGGACAGGGAAAGCACAGATACGCAGTATTTT.

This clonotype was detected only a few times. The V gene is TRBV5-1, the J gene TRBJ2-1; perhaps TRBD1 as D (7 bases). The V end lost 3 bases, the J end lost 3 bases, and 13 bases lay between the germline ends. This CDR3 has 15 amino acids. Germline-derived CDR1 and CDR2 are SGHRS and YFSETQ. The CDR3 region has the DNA TGCGCCAGCAGCTCGCAGGGGGAGGTCTACAATGAGCAGTTCTTC. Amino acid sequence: CASSSQGEVYNEQFF.

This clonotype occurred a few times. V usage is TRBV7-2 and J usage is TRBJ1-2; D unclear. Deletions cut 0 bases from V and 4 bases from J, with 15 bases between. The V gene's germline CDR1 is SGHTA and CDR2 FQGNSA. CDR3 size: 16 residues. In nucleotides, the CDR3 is TGTGCCAGCAGCTTAGCCAGCCCCTCAGCGGGCTATGGCTACACCTTC. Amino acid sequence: CASSLASPSAGYGYTF.

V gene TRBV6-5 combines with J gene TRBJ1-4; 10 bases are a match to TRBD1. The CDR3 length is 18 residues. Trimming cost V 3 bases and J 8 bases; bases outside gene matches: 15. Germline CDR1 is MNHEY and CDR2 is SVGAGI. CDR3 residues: CASSYYTRPGTGEEKLFF. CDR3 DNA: TGTGCCAGCAGTTATTACACTCGACCGGGGACAGGGGAGGAAAAACTGTTTTTT.

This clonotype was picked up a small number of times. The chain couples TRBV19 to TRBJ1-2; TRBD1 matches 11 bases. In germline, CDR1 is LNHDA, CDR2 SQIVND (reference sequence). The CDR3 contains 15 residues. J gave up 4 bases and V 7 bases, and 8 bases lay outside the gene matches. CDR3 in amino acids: CASTADRGRGYGYTF. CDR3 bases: TGTGCCAGTACCGCGGACAGGGGGCGAGGCTATGGCTACACCTTC.

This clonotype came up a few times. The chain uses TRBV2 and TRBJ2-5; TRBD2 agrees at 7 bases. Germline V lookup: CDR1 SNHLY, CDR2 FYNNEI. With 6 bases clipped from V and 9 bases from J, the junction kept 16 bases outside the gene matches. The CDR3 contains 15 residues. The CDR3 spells CASSERDYVRGAQYF. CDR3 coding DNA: TGTGCCAGCAGCGAACGGGACTACGTAAGAGGGGCCCAGTACTTC.

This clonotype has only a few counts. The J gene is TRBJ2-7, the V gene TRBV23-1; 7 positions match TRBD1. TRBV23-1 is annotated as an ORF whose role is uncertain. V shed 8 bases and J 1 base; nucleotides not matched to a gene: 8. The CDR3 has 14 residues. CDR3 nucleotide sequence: TGCGCCAGCGGACGCCGGGACAGTTCCTACGAGCAGTACGTC. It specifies CASGRRDSSYEQYV.

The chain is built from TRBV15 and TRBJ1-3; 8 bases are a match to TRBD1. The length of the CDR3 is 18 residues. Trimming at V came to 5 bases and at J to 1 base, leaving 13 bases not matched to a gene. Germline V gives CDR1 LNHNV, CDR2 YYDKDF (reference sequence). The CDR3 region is CATSGGTGGPRSGNTIYF. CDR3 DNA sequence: TGTGCCACCAGCGGCGGGACAGGTGGACCTCGGTCTGGAAACACCATATATTTT.

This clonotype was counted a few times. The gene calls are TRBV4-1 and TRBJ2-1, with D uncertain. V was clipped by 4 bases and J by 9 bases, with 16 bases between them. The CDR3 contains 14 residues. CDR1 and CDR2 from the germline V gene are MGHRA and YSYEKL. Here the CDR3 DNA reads TGCGCCAGCAGCCGACCCATGCAGGCCGGTGAGCAGTTCTTC. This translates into CASSRPMQAGEQFF.

The CDR3 bases are TGTGCCAGCAGTTATGCCCGAACGGGAGAGCAGTACGTC. This encodes CASSYARTGEQYV. The chain is built from TRBV6-2 or TRBV6-3 and TRBJ2-7, with D possibly being TRBD2 (5 bases). V lost 3 bases to trimming and J lost 7 bases, with 13 bases between them. In germline, CDR1 is MNHEY, CDR2 SVGEGT. This CDR3 comprises 13 residues.